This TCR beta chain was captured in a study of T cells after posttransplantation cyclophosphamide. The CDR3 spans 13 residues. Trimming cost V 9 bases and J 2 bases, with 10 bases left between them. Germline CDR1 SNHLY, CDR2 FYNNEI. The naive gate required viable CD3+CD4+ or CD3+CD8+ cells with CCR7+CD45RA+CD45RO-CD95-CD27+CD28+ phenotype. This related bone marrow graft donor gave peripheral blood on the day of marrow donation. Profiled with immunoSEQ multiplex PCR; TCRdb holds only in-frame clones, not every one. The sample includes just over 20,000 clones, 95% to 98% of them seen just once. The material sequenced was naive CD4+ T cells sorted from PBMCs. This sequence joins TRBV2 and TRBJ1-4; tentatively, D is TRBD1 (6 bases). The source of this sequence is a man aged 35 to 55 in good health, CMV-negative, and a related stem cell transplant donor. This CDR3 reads CASYRDTNEKLFF. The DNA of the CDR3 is TGTGCCAGTTACAGGGACACTAATGAAAAACTGTTTTTT. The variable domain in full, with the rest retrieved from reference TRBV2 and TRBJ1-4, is EPEVTQTPSHQVTQMGQEVILRCVPISNHLYFYWYRQILGQKVEFLVSFYNNEISEKSEIFDDQFSVERPDGSNFTLKIRSTKLEDSAMYFCASYRDTNEKLFFGSGTQLSVL.